There are a few counts of the clone carrying this T cell receptor beta chain. The sample comes from a study of beta chain features in type 1 diabetes. Markers CD45RO/CCR7/CD25/CD127/CD95/CD27 served to sort CD4+ naive, central memory, regulatory and stem cell-like memory cells. Germline V CDR1 and CDR2: GTSNPN, SVGIG (reference sequence). The CDR3 length is 14 residues. The ends were cut back, 7 bases at V and 1 base at J, with 14 bases in the middle. The whole isolated RNA underwent reverse transcription, so sequencing captured expressed TCRB transcripts. Method: immunoSEQ multiplex PCR; TCRdb's copy keeps in-frame clones and lacks some. The repertoire holds about 350,000 clones, with less than 20% as singletons.

This clonotype was sampled from a woman in her late teens or twenties in good health. V gene TRBV30 combines with J gene TRBJ2-1, with a weak D call TRBD2 (6 bases). The sample was naive CD4+ T cells from blood. The CDR3 here is CAFAKGLSYNEQFF. As DNA, the CDR3 is TGTGCCTTCGCGAAGGGACTTTCCTACAATGAGCAGTTCTTC.